This record looks at one T cell receptor beta chain sequence and its context. As yet, its antigen is unknown. This specimen comes from a study of cytomegalovirus exposure and HLA in healthy donors. Overall study results and limits: Per a prior analysis, the majority of TCR beta V segments were productive roughly 87% or roughly 30% of the time.

Looked up from germline, CDR1 is LGHNA and CDR2 is YNFKEQ. V was pared by 1 base and J by 1 base, with 9 bases between. CDR3 size: 15 residues. It was with 60 Vbeta and 13 Jbeta primers that the PCR ran. The protocol was immunoSEQ multiplex PCR, while the TCRdb copy is restricted to in-frame clones and leaves out a portion. The specimen's table records 50,000 to 70,000 clones. The source of this sequence is a young woman in good health and CMV-seronegative. V is TRBV4-2 and J is TRBJ2-3, with D perhaps matching TRBD2 (5 bases). The sequenced material came from PBMCs. The DNA of the CDR3 is TGTGCCAGCAGCCAAGGAGATAGCGGCACAGATACGCAGTATTTT. Translated: CASSQGDSGTDTQYF.